This T cell receptor beta chain appears in the sequencing data of a study of T cell changes during pregnancy in multiple sclerosis. There are 11 residues in the CDR3. The trim removed 10 bases at V and 3 bases at J, leaving 3 bases unmatched. The V gene's germline CDR1 is ENHRY and CDR2 SYGVKD. Sequenced by immunoSEQ multiplex PCR; TCRdb stores in-frame clones only, minus some. The data contain 60,000 or so clones, around 93% of them singletons. The V call is TRBV10-3, the J call TRBJ2-7, with 7 nucleotides matching TRBD2. The sample in question was CD4+ T cells from peripheral blood mononuclear cells, obtained before pregnancy. The sequence was collected from a female donor with multiple sclerosis, enrolled in a pregnancy study. CDR3 sequence (DNA): TGTGCCACAGGGAGGGGCTACGAGCAGTACTTC. It specifies CATGRGYEQYF.